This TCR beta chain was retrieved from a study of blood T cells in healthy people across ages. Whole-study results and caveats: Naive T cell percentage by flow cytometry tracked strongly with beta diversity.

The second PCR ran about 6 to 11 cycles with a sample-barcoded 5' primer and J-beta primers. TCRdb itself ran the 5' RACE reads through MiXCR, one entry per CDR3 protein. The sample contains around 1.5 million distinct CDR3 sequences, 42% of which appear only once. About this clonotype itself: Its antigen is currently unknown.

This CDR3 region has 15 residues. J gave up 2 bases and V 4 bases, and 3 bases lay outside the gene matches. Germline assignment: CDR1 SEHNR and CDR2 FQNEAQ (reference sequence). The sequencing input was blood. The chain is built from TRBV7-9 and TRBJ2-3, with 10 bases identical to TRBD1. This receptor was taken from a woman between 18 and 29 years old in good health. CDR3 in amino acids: CASSSGQGITDTQYF. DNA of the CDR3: TGTGCCAGCAGCTCGGGACAGGGGATCACAGATACGCAGTATTTT.